The clone carrying this T cell receptor (beta chain) has at least ten counts. Its antigen remains unidentified. These data belong to a study of blood T cells in healthy people across ages. Broader study findings: More naive CD4+ cells and higher diversity marked long-lived donors relative to aged donors. The study found TCR beta diversity correlated strongly with naive T cell percentage. No conclusive comparison of naive versus antigen-experienced cells was possible with unsorted PBMCs. The study lacked donor CMV status, which possibly confounded expanded clonotype changes.

A J-beta primer mix and a sample-barcoded 5' primer were used in a second PCR of roughly 6 to 11 cycles. Each CDR3 protein is one row after TCRdb ran MiXCR on the 5' RACE reads. This table has about 780,000 distinct CDR3 sequences, less than 60% appearing once. CDR3 length equals 14 residues. Germline V gives CDR1 MDHEN, CDR2 SYDVKM. Trimming removed 10 bases from V and 5 bases from J; junction bases left unmatched: 12. The receptor's source is an elderly man in good health. Sequencing input: blood. V usage is TRBV28 and J usage is TRBJ2-5, with TRBD2 matching 8 bases. CDR3 loop: CATQFSGNGETQYF. In DNA, the CDR3 is TGTGCCACCCAATTTAGCGGGAATGGGGAGACCCAGTACTTC.